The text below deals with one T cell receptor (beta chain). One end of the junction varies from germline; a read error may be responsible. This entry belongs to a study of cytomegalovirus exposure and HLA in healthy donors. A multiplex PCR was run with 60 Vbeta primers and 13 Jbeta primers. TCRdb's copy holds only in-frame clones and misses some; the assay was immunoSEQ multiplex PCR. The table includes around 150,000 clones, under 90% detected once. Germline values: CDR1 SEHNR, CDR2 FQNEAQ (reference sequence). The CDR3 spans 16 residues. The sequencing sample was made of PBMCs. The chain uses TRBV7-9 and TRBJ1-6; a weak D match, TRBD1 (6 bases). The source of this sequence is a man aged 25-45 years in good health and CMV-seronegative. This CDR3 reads CSSSFPRRDRNSPLHF. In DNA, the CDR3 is TGTTCCAGCAGTTTTCCTCGCCGCGACAGGAATTCACCCCTCCACTTT.